These 14 T cell receptor beta chains share one sample of origin, sequenced in a study of blood T cell repertoires in COVID-19 (dated by TCRdb to about 2020). Library preparation used the immunoSEQ multiplex PCR assay. In TCRdb, the immuneACCESS table is reduced to in-frame sequences with V and J assigned. These tables do not hold every clone; where another copy was compared, an unresolved V gene accounts for under half, and the others remain unexplained. This sample gives around 160,000 clones in total; 85% to 90% of them show up just once. Approximately 2.4% of the sample is taken by the ten largest. The sequencing input was peripheral blood. The receptors were sampled from a human donor in a cohort sampled during active COVID-19.

In its sample, this clone was seen a few times. The rearrangement links TRBV11-2 to TRBJ1-6, with D possibly matching TRBD1 (6 bases). V gave up 0 bases and J gave up 3 bases, with 12 bases separating them. The germline CDR1 and CDR2 sequences are SGHAT and FQNNGV. The CDR3 has 17 residues. The CDR3 sequence: CASSLDPGQLYNSPLHF. The DNA for the CDR3 is TGTGCCAGCAGCTTAGACCCGGGACAACTCTATAATTCACCCCTCCACTTT.

The rearrangement links TRBV6-5 to TRBJ2-7; 7 bases match TRBD1. The CDR3 length is 14 residues. CDR1 and CDR2 (germline): MNHEY, SVGAGI. V lost 0 bases to trimming and J lost 6 bases; unmatched junction nucleotides: 5. This chain's CDR3 is CASSYSKGAGEQYF. Written as DNA, the CDR3 is TGTGCCAGCAGTTACTCGAAGGGGGCAGGCGAGCAGTACTTC.

J is TRBJ1-4 and V is TRBV7-2; D is perhaps TRBD1 (6 bases). V gave up 11 bases and J gave up 3 bases, with 13 bases separating them. Germline values: CDR1 SGHTA, CDR2 FQGNSA. The CDR3 totals 13 residues. The CDR3 DNA is TGTGCCGCAGGGGCAGGGTCTAATGAAAAACTGTTTTTT. It is translated as CAAGAGSNEKLFF.

V gene TRBV7-3 combines with J gene TRBJ2-3; TRBD1 aligns across 7 bases. Losses at the gene ends were 9 bases for V and 1 base for J; bases not matched to a gene: 13. Looked up from germline, CDR1 is SGHTA and CDR2 is FQGTGA. This CDR3 is 16 amino acids long. CDR3 nucleotides: TGTGCCAGTGGGATAGAGGGGGCCCCCGGCACAGATACGCAGTATTTT. The encoded protein is CASGIEGAPGTDTQYF.

J is TRBJ2-3 and V is TRBV19, with 13 bases aligning to TRBD2. There are 18 residues in the CDR3. Germline CDR1 is LNHDA and CDR2 is SQIVND (reference sequence). The J segment lost 0 bases and the V segment lost 4 bases, leaving 7 bases of the junction unmatched. This CDR3 reads CASSRLAGGGLSTDTQYF. DNA of the CDR3: TGTGCCAGTAGTAGACTAGCGGGAGGCGGTCTAAGCACAGATACGCAGTATTTT.

This sequence joins TRBV2 and TRBJ1-5; no firm D call. This CDR3 comprises 12 residues. Trimming cost V 5 bases and J 9 bases, with 11 bases left between them. The germline gives CDR1 SNHLY, CDR2 FYNNEI. The CDR3 protein is CASSNAAGPQHF. The CDR3 DNA reads as TGTGCCAGCAGTAATGCCGCCGGGCCCCAGCATTTT.

This chain links TRBV7-9 with TRBJ2-4; the match to TRBD1 covers 7 bases. This CDR3 is 16 amino acids long. CDR1 is SEHNR, CDR2 FQNEAQ, per germline (reference sequence). The ends lost 2 bases at V and 4 bases at J; junction bases unmatched: 8. CDR3 sequence (DNA): TGTGCCAGCAGCTTACCCATAGAGACAGGGAAAAACATTCAGTACTTC. Protein sequence: CASSLPIETGKNIQYF.

This chain uses TRBV4-1 with TRBJ2-1; 7 positions match TRBD1. V lost 5 bases and J lost 1; bases outside the gene matches: 8. Germline values: CDR1 MGHRA, CDR2 YSYEKL. The CDR3 is 16 amino acids. Here the CDR3 reads CASSEAGGLSYNEQFF. The CDR3, as DNA: TGCGCCAGCAGCGAGGCAGGGGGTCTGTCCTACAATGAGCAGTTCTTC.

CDR3 protein: CASSQVGTRYNEQFF. The CDR3 region has the DNA TGCGCCAGCAGCCAAGTTGGGACTAGGTACAATGAGCAGTTCTTC. The chain recombines TRBV4-1 with TRBJ2-1; 8 bases align to TRBD2. The CDR3 is made up of 15 amino acids. The junction had 3 bases not matched to a gene; V was cut back by 1 base and J by 4 bases. Germline loops: CDR1 MGHRA, CDR2 YSYEKL.

J is TRBJ2-1 and V is TRBV7-3; 10 bases are shared with TRBD2. Germline values: CDR1 SGHTA, CDR2 FQGTGA. The CDR3 runs to 15 residues. After removal of 5 bases from V and 7 bases from J, the junction contained 8 bases not matched to a gene. CDR3 in amino acids: CASSHASGGRNEQFF. The CDR3 DNA reads TGTGCCAGCAGCCATGCTAGCGGGGGACGGAATGAGCAGTTCTTC.

The chain recombines TRBV30 with TRBJ1-4; 10 bases are shared with TRBD1. Germline lookup yields CDR1 GTSNPN and CDR2 SVGIG (reference sequence). This CDR3 comprises 17 residues. J gave up 2 bases and V 0 bases, and 6 bases lay outside the gene matches. The CDR3 DNA sequence: TGTGCCTGGAGTGTTCCGGGACAGGGGATGACTAATGAAAAACTGTTTTTT. The encoded protein is CAWSVPGQGMTNEKLFF.

The rearrangement joins TRBV11-2 to TRBJ2-1; D not resolved. Germline CDR1 reads SGHAT; CDR2 reads FQNNGV. V gave up 1 base and J gave up 3 bases, with 22 bases separating them. The CDR3 contains 19 residues. The CDR3 DNA reads as TGTGCCAGCAGCTTAGGAGGAGATACCATTTTAACCCGCTACAATGAGCAGTTCTTC. It encodes CASSLGGDTILTRYNEQFF.

The chain recombines TRBV18 with TRBJ2-7; weak D call: TRBD1 (5 bases). Trimming cost V 6 bases and J 5 bases, with 8 bases left between them. CDR3 length: 11 amino acids. Germline CDR1 KGHSH, CDR2 LQKENI. The CDR3 DNA reads TGTGCCAGCTCCCCCAGGGACGAGCAGTACTTC. It specifies CASSPRDEQYF.

The rearrangement uses TRBV28 and TRBJ2-7, with 8 nucleotides matching TRBD2. Losses at the gene ends were 7 bases for V and 4 bases for J; bases not matched to a gene: 6. Per the germline V gene, CDR1 is MDHEN and CDR2 is SYDVKM. This CDR3 has 13 amino acids. The CDR3 protein is CASIPGGMYEQYF. DNA of the CDR3: TGTGCCAGCATACCGGGGGGGATGTACGAGCAGTACTTC. The entire variable domain, with the rest obtained from reference TRBV28 and TRBJ2-7, is as follows: DVKVTQSSRYLVKRTGEKVFLECVQDMDHENMFWYRQDPGLGLRLIYFSYDVKMKEKGDIPEGYSVSREKKERFSLILESASTNQTSMYLCASIPGGMYEQYFGPGTRLTVT.